This TCR beta chain derives from a study of beta chain features in type 1 diabetes. In the study overall: Researchers looked at roughly 100,000,000 sorted cells across all samples.

V lost 5 bases, J lost 2 bases, and 5 bases lay in between. Germline V lookup: CDR1 KGHSH, CDR2 LQKENI. The CDR3 has 12 amino acids. This clone was seen a few times. The antigen is unknown. Every isolated RNA sample was fully reverse transcribed, so sequencing captured expressed TCRB transcripts. Sequencing used immunoSEQ multiplex PCR; TCRdb keeps in-frame clones, though not all of them. The sample lists 620,000 or so clones, around 15% occurring once. Findings and limits, study-wide: Unsettled here was the matter of whether HLA type influences TCRB rearrangement.

Sequencing was performed on naive CD4+ T cells from blood. This receptor was taken from a man between 18 and 29 years old in good health. The rearrangement links TRBV18 to TRBJ2-3; D unclear. CDR3 sequence reads: CASSSLTDTQYF. The CDR3 nucleotides are TGTGCCAGCTCATCCCTCACAGATACGCAGTATTTT.